This T cell receptor (beta chain) was profiled in a study of cytomegalovirus exposure and HLA in healthy donors. In its sample, this clone was seen a few times. A multiplex PCR was run with 60 Vbeta primers and 13 Jbeta primers. Generated by immunoSEQ multiplex PCR, the TCRdb table keeps only in-frame clones and is missing some. The sample has about 140,000 clones, around 10% seen once. The germline V gene encodes CDR1 MGHDK and CDR2 SYGVNS. The length of the CDR3 is 14 residues. The V and J ends lost 6 bases and 2 bases respectively, with 13 bases between them. Sample: PBMCs. This TCR was recovered from a woman between 40 and 50 years old in good health and CMV-seropositive. V is TRBV25-1 and J is TRBJ1-1; D unclear. This chain's CDR3 is CASRAEGRNTEAFF. The CDR3, as DNA: TGTGCCAGCAGGGCCGAGGGTCGAAACACTGAAGCTTTCTTT.